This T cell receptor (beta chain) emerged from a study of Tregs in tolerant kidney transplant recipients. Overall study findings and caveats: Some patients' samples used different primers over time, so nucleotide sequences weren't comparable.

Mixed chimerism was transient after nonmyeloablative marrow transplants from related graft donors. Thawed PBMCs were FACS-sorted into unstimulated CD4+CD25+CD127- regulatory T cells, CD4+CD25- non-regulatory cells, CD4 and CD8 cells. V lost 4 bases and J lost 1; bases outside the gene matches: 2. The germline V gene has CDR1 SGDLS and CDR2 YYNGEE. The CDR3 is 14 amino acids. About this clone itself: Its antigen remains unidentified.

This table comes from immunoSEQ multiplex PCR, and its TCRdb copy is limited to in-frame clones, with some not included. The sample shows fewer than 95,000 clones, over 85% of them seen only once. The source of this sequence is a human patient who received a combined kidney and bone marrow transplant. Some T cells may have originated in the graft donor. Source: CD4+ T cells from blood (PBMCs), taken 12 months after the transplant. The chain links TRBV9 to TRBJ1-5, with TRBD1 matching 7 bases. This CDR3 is CASSQGQSNQPQHF. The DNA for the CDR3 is TGTGCCAGCAGCCAGGGACAGAGCAATCAGCCCCAGCATTTT.